This is a list of T cell receptor beta chains from one sample in a study of cytomegalovirus exposure and HLA in healthy donors. Libraries were prepared by immunoSEQ multiplex PCR; TCRdb keeps only in-frame clonotypes and omits some of them. This table holds approximately 74,000 clones, more than 80% found once. The sample was PBMCs. The source of these receptors is a woman between 25 and 40 years old in good health and CMV-seronegative. Each CDR3 is given with its conserved first and last residue. D genes are given only for firm matches. Expanded clones are given a class, and other clones once, few, many or no size at all.

v_gene: TRBV5-4; d_gene: -; abundance: -; j_gene: TRBJ1-6; CDR3aa: CASSFSWAPNSPLHF; CDR3nt: TGTGCCAGCAGCTTCTCTTGGGCTCCGAATTCACCCCTCCACTTT
v_gene: TRBV30; d_gene: TRBD1; abundance: -; j_gene: TRBJ1-1; CDR3aa: CAWSWGDREKWDTEAFF; CDR3nt: TGTGCCTGGAGTTGGGGGGACAGGGAGAAGTGGGACACTGAAGCTTTCTTT
v_gene: TRBV18; d_gene: -; abundance: -; j_gene: TRBJ2-2; CDR3aa: CASSPTGGPLGGELFF; CDR3nt: TGTGCCAGCTCACCAACGGGGGGCCCTCTCGGCGGGGAGCTGTTTTTT
v_gene: TRBV4-3; d_gene: -; abundance: once; j_gene: TRBJ2-1; CDR3aa: CASSQDSSFAYNEQFF; CDR3nt: TGCGCCAGCAGCCAAGATAGTAGCTTTGCCTACAATGAGCAGTTCTTC
v_gene: TRBV19; d_gene: -; abundance: -; j_gene: TRBJ2-3; CDR3aa: CASNMGAPQRDTQYF; CDR3nt: TGTGCCAGTAACATGGGGGCTCCTCAACGAGATACGCAGTATTTT
v_gene: TRBV29-1; d_gene: -; abundance: few; j_gene: TRBJ1-1; CDR3aa: CSVVYREDTEAFF; CDR3nt: TGCAGCGTTGTCTACAGGGAAGACACTGAAGCTTTCTTT
v_gene: TRBV5-1; d_gene: -; abundance: -; j_gene: TRBJ2-5; CDR3aa: CASSFAGGLETQYF; CDR3nt: TGCGCCAGCAGCTTCGCAGGGGGGCTAGAGACCCAGTACTTC
v_gene: TRBV5-6; d_gene: -; abundance: -; j_gene: TRBJ1-6; CDR3aa: CASSFQGKNSPLHF; CDR3nt: TGTGCCAGCAGCTTCCAGGGGAAAAATTCACCCCTCCACTTT
v_gene: TRBV4-1; d_gene: -; abundance: -; j_gene: TRBJ2-7; CDR3aa: CASSQDIRRRTYEQYF; CDR3nt: TGCGCCAGCAGCCAAGATATCAGGCGCCGGACCTACGAGCAGTACTTC
v_gene: TRBV19; d_gene: -; abundance: -; j_gene: TRBJ1-2; CDR3aa: CASSIPAGNYGYTF; CDR3nt: TGTGCCAGTAGTATCCCAGCGGGCAACTATGGCTACACCTTC
v_gene: TRBV4-1; d_gene: TRBD1; abundance: -; j_gene: TRBJ1-3; CDR3aa: CASSQGDGTVSSGNTIYF; CDR3nt: TGCGCCAGCAGCCAAGGGGACGGGACAGTGTCCTCTGGAAACACCATATATTTT
v_gene: TRBV5-4; d_gene: -; abundance: -; j_gene: TRBJ1-1; CDR3aa: CASSLASGNTEAFF; CDR3nt: TGTGCCAGCAGCTTGGCTTCAGGGAACACTGAAGCTTTCTTT
v_gene: TRBV14; d_gene: TRBD1; abundance: -; j_gene: TRBJ1-2; CDR3aa: CASSTQTGSYGYTF; CDR3nt: TGTGCCAGCAGCACCCAGACAGGGAGCTATGGCTACACCTTC
v_gene: TRBV10-2; d_gene: TRBD1; abundance: -; j_gene: TRBJ1-5; CDR3aa: CASSIGSGQAQPQHF; CDR3nt: TGCGCCAGCAGTATAGGGTCCGGACAGGCGCAGCCCCAGCATTTT
v_gene: TRBV4-1; d_gene: -; abundance: -; j_gene: TRBJ2-3; CDR3aa: CASSQEGRSTDTQYF; CDR3nt: TGCGCCAGCAGCCAAGAGGGGCGATCCACAGATACGCAGTATTTT
v_gene: TRBV11-3; d_gene: -; abundance: -; j_gene: TRBJ2-7; CDR3aa: CASSLANEQYF; CDR3nt: TGTGCCAGCAGCTTAGCTAATGAGCAGTACTTC
v_gene: TRBV7-8; d_gene: TRBD2; abundance: -; j_gene: TRBJ2-7; CDR3aa: CASSRGGLSYEQYF; CDR3nt: TGTGCCAGCAGCCGCGGGGGGCTCTCCTACGAGCAGTACTTC
v_gene: TRBV5-1; d_gene: TRBD1; abundance: -; j_gene: TRBJ1-1; CDR3aa: CASSAWTGDGTEAFF; CDR3nt: TGCGCCAGCAGCGCCTGGACAGGGGACGGCACTGAAGCTTTCTTT
v_gene: TRBV28; d_gene: -; abundance: few; j_gene: TRBJ2-5; CDR3aa: CASSRGSETQYF; CDR3nt: TGTGCCAGCAGTCGAGGGTCAGAGACCCAGTACTTC
v_gene: TRBV9; d_gene: TRBD1; abundance: -; j_gene: TRBJ1-1; CDR3aa: CASSGEQGARTEAFF; CDR3nt: TGTGCCAGCAGCGGAGAACAGGGGGCGCGGACTGAAGCTTTCTTT
v_gene: TRBV27; d_gene: -; abundance: -; j_gene: TRBJ2-5; CDR3aa: CASILRVAKETQYF; CDR3nt: TGTGCCAGCATCCTCCGGGTCGCCAAAGAGACCCAGTACTTC
v_gene: TRBV9; d_gene: TRBD1; abundance: -; j_gene: TRBJ2-5; CDR3aa: CASASGTGVRETQYF; CDR3nt: TGTGCCAGCGCCAGTGGGACAGGGGTTAGGGAGACCCAGTACTTC
v_gene: TRBV7-8; d_gene: TRBD1; abundance: -; j_gene: TRBJ1-5; CDR3aa: CASSLARTGDQPQHF; CDR3nt: TGTGCCAGCAGCTTAGCGCGGACAGGGGATCAGCCCCAGCATTTT
v_gene: TRBV7-6; d_gene: -; abundance: -; j_gene: TRBJ2-3; CDR3aa: CASSLGRVGGRGTDTQYF; CDR3nt: TGTGCCAGCAGCTTAGGGCGAGTAGGTGGGCGTGGCACAGATACGCAGTATTTT
v_gene: TRBV18; d_gene: -; abundance: -; j_gene: TRBJ1-6; CDR3aa: CASSPSGSNSPLHF; CDR3nt: TGTGCCAGCTCACCTTCCGGGTCTAATTCACCCCTCCACTTT
v_gene: TRBV2; d_gene: TRBD1; abundance: -; j_gene: TRBJ1-4; CDR3aa: CASSDTGTGNEKLFF; CDR3nt: TGTGCCAGCAGTGATACCGGGACAGGGAATGAAAAACTGTTTTTT
v_gene: TRBV7-9; d_gene: TRBD1; abundance: -; j_gene: TRBJ1-4; CDR3aa: CASSRDRTSEKLFF; CDR3nt: TGTGCCAGCAGCCGGGACAGGACTAGTGAAAAACTGTTTTTT
v_gene: TRBV7-2; d_gene: -; abundance: -; j_gene: TRBJ1-4; CDR3aa: CASSLQKGVPATNEKLFF; CDR3nt: TGTGCCAGCAGCTTGCAAAAAGGGGTCCCGGCAACTAATGAAAAACTGTTTTTT
v_gene: TRBV11-1; d_gene: -; abundance: -; j_gene: TRBJ2-7; CDR3aa: CASSLGDPGRTYEQYF; CDR3nt: TGTGCCAGCAGCTTAGGCGACCCCGGGAGAACCTACGAGCAGTACTTC
v_gene: TRBV7-8; d_gene: TRBD2; abundance: -; j_gene: TRBJ2-7; CDR3aa: CASSLPYLGGRPSEQYF; CDR3nt: TGTGCCAGCAGCCTCCCCTACCTGGGGGGGAGGCCAAGCGAGCAGTACTTC
v_gene: TRBV5-6; d_gene: TRBD1; abundance: -; j_gene: TRBJ1-4; CDR3aa: CASSHRGRGGEKLFF; CDR3nt: TGTGCCAGCAGTCACAGGGGGCGCGGGGGTGAAAAACTGTTTTTT
v_gene: TRBV19; d_gene: -; abundance: -; j_gene: TRBJ1-6; CDR3aa: CASSMLNGVPGDNSPLHF; CDR3nt: TGTGCCAGTAGTATGCTAAACGGGGTCCCAGGAGATAATTCACCCCTCCACTTT
v_gene: TRBV19; d_gene: TRBD1; abundance: -; j_gene: TRBJ1-5; CDR3aa: CASSSTGGSNQPQHF; CDR3nt: TGTGCCAGTAGTTCCACAGGGGGGAGCAATCAGCCCCAGCATTTT
v_gene: TRBV28; d_gene: -; abundance: -; j_gene: TRBJ1-2; CDR3aa: CASSSMTYGYTF; CDR3nt: TGTGCCAGCAGTTCGATGACATATGGCTACACCTTC
v_gene: TRBV10-3; d_gene: TRBD2; abundance: -; j_gene: TRBJ2-5; CDR3aa: CATRAGDKETQYF; CDR3nt: TGTGCCACGAGAGCGGGAGACAAAGAGACCCAGTACTTC
v_gene: TRBV6-1; d_gene: -; abundance: -; j_gene: TRBJ2-2; CDR3aa: CASSEDEGGTGELFF; CDR3nt: TGTGCCAGCAGTGAAGACGAAGGGGGCACCGGGGAGCTGTTTTTT
v_gene: TRBV7-2; d_gene: -; abundance: -; j_gene: TRBJ1-2; CDR3aa: CASSPTQGFGNYGYTF; CDR3nt: TGTGCCAGCAGCCCGACCCAGGGCTTCGGAAACTATGGCTACACCTTC
v_gene: TRBV6-6; d_gene: -; abundance: once; j_gene: TRBJ1-2; CDR3aa: CASSYDSGAPNYGYTF; CDR3nt: TGTGCCAGCAGTTACGACTCAGGGGCGCCTAACTATGGCTACACCTTC
v_gene: TRBV5-5; d_gene: TRBD1; abundance: -; j_gene: TRBJ1-1; CDR3aa: CASSGTGVNTEAFF; CDR3nt: TGTGCCAGCAGCGGGACAGGGGTGAACACTGAAGCTTTCTTT
v_gene: TRBV6-5; d_gene: -; abundance: few; j_gene: TRBJ1-2; CDR3aa: CASSGQNYGYTF; CDR3nt: TGTGCCAGCAGTGGACAGAACTATGGCTACACCTTC
v_gene: TRBV2; d_gene: TRBD2; abundance: few; j_gene: TRBJ2-1; CDR3aa: CASSELAGGYNEQFF; CDR3nt: TGTGCCAGCAGTGAACTAGCGGGGGGGTACAATGAGCAGTTCTTC
v_gene: TRBV2; d_gene: TRBD1; abundance: -; j_gene: TRBJ2-7; CDR3aa: CASGGDRGSEQYF; CDR3nt: TGTGCCAGCGGGGGGGACAGGGGCTCCGAGCAGTACTTC
v_gene: TRBV7-6; d_gene: TRBD1; abundance: once; j_gene: TRBJ2-7; CDR3aa: CASSPQTGQGAYEQYF; CDR3nt: TGTGCCAGCAGCCCCCAAACGGGACAGGGGGCATACGAGCAGTACTTC
v_gene: TRBV11-2; d_gene: -; abundance: few; j_gene: TRBJ1-4; CDR3aa: CASSSGTGGEKLFF; CDR3nt: TGTGCCAGCAGCTCTGGGACTGGGGGGGAAAAACTGTTTTTT
v_gene: TRBV4-2; d_gene: -; abundance: -; j_gene: TRBJ2-7; CDR3aa: CASSQERERDEQYF; CDR3nt: TGTGCCAGCAGCCAAGAGAGAGAGCGGGACGAGCAGTACTTC
v_gene: TRBV4-1; d_gene: TRBD1; abundance: -; j_gene: TRBJ1-3; CDR3aa: CASSQQFAGGGGNTIYF; CDR3nt: TGCGCCAGCAGCCAACAGTTCGCAGGGGGCGGTGGAAACACCATATATTTT
v_gene: TRBV7-2; d_gene: -; abundance: -; j_gene: TRBJ1-1; CDR3aa: CASSPAGTPNTEAFF; CDR3nt: TGTGCCAGCAGCCCAGCCGGGACACCGAACACTGAAGCTTTCTTT